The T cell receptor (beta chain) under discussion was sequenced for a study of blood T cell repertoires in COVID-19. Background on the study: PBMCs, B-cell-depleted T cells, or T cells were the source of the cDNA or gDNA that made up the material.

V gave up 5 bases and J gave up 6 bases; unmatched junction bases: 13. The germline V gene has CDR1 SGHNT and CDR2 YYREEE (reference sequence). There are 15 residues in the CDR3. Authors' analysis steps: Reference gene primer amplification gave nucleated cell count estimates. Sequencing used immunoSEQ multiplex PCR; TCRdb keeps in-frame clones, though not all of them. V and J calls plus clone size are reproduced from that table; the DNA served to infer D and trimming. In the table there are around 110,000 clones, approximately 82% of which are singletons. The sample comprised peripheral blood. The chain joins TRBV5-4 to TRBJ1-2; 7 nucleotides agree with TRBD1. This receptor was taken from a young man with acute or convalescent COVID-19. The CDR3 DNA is TGTGCCAGCAGAGCACAGACAGGGTATAGCCATGGCTACACCTTC. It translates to CASRAQTGYSHGYTF.